This T cell receptor beta chain was sequenced in a study of regulatory T cells in long-lasting Graves disease. Findings of the study overall: Persistent patients shared more public clonotypes (roughly 2,500) than new patients (about 1,000). TRBV28, TRBJ1-2 and TRBJ2-5 were favored in persistent disease.

Trimming removed 4 bases from V and 4 bases from J, with 12 bases in between. Germline lookup yields CDR1 SGHTA and CDR2 FQGNSA. The CDR3 spans 14 residues. CDR3-region Arm-PCR and iRepertoire HTBI primers produced the TCR beta libraries. TCRdb re-called the multiplex PCR reads through MiXCR, storing one row per CDR3 protein. The data contain roughly 250,000 distinct CDR3 sequences, 15% to 20% of them singletons. This clonotype was recorded many times. Its antigen remains unknown. The sample's time point: newly diagnosed GD, antithyroid drugs for less than 3 months. Isolated PBMC RNA provided the starting material for the TCR library. Diagnosis followed American Thyroid Association guidelines for Graves' disease. These same data were also listed under a study on T cells in Graves' hyperthyroidism and ophthalmopathy.

The rearrangement joins TRBV7-2 to TRBJ2-3; D is perhaps TRBD1 (5 bases). The TCR sequence derives from a woman in her twenties or thirties with Graves disease. The material was peripheral blood mononuclear cells (PBMCs), obtained at new diagnosis, from a patient treated with antithyroid drugs. This CDR3 reads CASSSFRAPDTQYF. CDR3 DNA sequence: TGTGCCAGCAGCTCATTCAGGGCTCCAGATACGCAGTATTTT.